This T cell receptor (beta chain) was observed in a study of STAT3 mutations in large granular lymphocyte leukemia. Study summary: Over half of T-LGLL patients had one or more immunosuppressive regimens. Findings and caveats of the study: Every T-LGLL patient had at least one immunodominant TCRbeta clonotype. Variable sampling intervals and differing treatment regimens complicated linking therapy response to TCR clonal burden changes.

Germline lookup yields CDR1 SGHRS and CDR2 YFSETQ. V dropped 4 bases and J dropped 0 bases, with 14 bases sitting between them. The CDR3 covers 16 residues. Comments on this clone: Its specificity is unknown.

Produced via immunoSEQ multiplex PCR; TCRdb's table is partial and in-frame only. Of under 20,000 clones in the sample, approximately 92% were seen once. The clonotype comes from a man aged 55 to 70 with T-cell large granular lymphocyte leukemia. Some clones in this sample may be carry-over from other donors' samples. The source material was peripheral blood mononuclear cells. The chain combines TRBV5-1 with TRBJ1-3; possible D gene TRBD1, 5 bases. CDR3 in amino acids: CASSPTGPSSGNTIYF. The CDR3 DNA reads as TGCGCCAGCAGCCCCACGGGACCCTCCTCTGGAAACACCATATATTTT.